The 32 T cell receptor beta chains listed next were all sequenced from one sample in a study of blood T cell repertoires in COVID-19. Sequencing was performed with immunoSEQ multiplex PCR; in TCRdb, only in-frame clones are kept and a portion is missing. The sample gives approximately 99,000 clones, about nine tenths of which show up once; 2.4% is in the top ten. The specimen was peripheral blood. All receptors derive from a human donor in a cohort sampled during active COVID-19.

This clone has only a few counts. The CDR3 loop is CASSPGSAGVGSPLHF. The CDR3 nucleotides are TGTGCCAGCAGCCCCGGCTCGGCGGGAGTGGGGTCACCCCTCCACTTT. The rearrangement links TRBV3-1 (or the pseudogene TRBV3-2) to TRBJ1-6; D gene uncertain. The CDR3 consists of 16 residues. V was trimmed by 4 bases and J by 10 bases, leaving 20 bases between them. Germline CDR1 and CDR2: LGHDT and YNNKEL (reference sequence).

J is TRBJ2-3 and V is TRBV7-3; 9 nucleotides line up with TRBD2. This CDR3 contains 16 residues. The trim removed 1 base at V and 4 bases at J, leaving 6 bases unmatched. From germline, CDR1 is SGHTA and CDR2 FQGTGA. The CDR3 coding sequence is TGTGCCAGCAGCTTAATACCGAGCGGGGGGCCAGATACGCAGTATTTT. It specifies CASSLIPSGGPDTQYF.

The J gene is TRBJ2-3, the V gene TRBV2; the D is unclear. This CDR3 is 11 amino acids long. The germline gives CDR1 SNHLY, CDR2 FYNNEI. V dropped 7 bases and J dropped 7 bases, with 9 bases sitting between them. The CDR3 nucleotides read TGTGCCAGCACCAATAGCTATACGCAGTATTTT. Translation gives CASTNSYTQYF.

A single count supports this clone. The CDR3 DNA follows: TGTGCCAGCAGTTACGGAGGGACGGAAAATTCACCCCTCCACTTT. Protein sequence: CASSYGGTENSPLHF. The chain couples TRBV6-5 to TRBJ1-6, with D possibly being TRBD1 (5 bases). V was pared by 2 bases and J by 7 bases, with 12 bases between. The CDR3 has 15 residues. Germline CDR1 MNHEY, CDR2 SVGAGI.

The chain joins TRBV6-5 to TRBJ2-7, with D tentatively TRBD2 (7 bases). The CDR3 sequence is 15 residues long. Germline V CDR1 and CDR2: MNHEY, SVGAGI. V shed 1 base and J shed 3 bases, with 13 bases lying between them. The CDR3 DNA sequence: TGTGCCAGCAGTTACTTGGCGGGGGCCGTCTACGAGCAGTACTTC. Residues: CASSYLAGAVYEQYF.

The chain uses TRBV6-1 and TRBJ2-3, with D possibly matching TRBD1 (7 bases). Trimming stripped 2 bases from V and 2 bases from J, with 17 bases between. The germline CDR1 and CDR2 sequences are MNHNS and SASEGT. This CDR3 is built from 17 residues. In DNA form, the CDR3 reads TGTGCCAGCAGTGAATTCGGCAGGGGGAGGAACACAGATACGCAGTATTTT. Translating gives CASSEFGRGRNTDTQYF.

The CDR3 reads CASSYGTGDYEQYF. The CDR3 DNA sequence: TGTGCCAGCAGCTACGGGACAGGGGACTACGAGCAGTACTTC. This chain links TRBV11-2 with TRBJ2-7; 10 bases align to TRBD1. Germline V gene lookup returns CDR1 SGHAT and CDR2 FQNNGV. V lost 4 bases, J lost 3 bases, and 3 bases stayed unmatched. This CDR3 has 14 amino acids.

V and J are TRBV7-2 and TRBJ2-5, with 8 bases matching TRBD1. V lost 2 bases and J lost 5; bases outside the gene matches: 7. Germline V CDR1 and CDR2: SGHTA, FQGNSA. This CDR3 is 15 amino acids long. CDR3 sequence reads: CASSLSGGGWETQYF. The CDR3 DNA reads TGTGCCAGCAGCTTATCAGGGGGCGGGTGGGAGACCCAGTACTTC.

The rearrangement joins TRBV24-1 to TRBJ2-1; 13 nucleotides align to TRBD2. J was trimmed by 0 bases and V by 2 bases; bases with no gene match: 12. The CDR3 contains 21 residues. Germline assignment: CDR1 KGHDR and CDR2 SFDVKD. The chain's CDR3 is CATSDSTSTSGRFISYNEQFF. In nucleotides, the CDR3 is TGTGCCACCAGTGATTCCACTTCGACTAGCGGGAGGTTCATCTCCTACAATGAGCAGTTCTTC.

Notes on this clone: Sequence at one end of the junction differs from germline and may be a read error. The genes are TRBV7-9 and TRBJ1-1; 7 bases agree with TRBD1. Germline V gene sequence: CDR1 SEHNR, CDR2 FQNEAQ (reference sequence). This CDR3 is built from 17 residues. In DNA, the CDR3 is TGTGCCAGCAGCTTGGGTGGGTCGGCAGGGGGTCGCACTGAAGCTCTCTTT. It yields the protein CASSLGGSAGGRTEALF.

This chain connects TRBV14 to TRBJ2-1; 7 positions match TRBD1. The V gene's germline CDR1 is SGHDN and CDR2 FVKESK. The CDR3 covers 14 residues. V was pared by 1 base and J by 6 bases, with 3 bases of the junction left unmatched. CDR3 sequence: CASSQVGQINEQFF. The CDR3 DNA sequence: TGTGCCAGCAGCCAAGTGGGACAGATCAATGAGCAGTTCTTC.

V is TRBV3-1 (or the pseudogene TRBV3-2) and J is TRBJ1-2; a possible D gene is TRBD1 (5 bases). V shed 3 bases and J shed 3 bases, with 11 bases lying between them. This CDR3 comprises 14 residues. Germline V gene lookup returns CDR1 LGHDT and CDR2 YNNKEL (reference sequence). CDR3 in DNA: TGTGCCAGCAGCCAGAACCCACAGGACTATGGCTACACCTTC. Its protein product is CASSQNPQDYGYTF.

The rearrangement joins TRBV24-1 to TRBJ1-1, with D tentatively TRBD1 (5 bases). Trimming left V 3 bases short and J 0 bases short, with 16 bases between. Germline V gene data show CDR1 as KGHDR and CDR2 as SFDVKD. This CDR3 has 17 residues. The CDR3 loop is CATSDPQGGSMNTEAFF. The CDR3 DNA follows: TGTGCCACCAGTGATCCTCAGGGTGGATCCATGAACACTGAAGCTTTCTTT.

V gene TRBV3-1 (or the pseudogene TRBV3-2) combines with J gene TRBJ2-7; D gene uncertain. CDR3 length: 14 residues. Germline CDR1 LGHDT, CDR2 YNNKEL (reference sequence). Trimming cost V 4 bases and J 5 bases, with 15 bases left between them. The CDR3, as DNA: TGTGCCAGCAGCCCAGAAGCCAGGTTCAACGAGCAGTACTTC. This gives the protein CASSPEARFNEQYF.

In DNA form, the CDR3 reads TGTGCCAGCAGCGGCCCGAATTCACCCCTCCACTTT. Translated: CASSGPNSPLHF. V and J are TRBV5-6 and TRBJ1-6, with D unresolved. Trimming shortened V by 4 bases and J by 7 bases, and 6 bases separated the two germline ends. From germline, CDR1 is SGHDT and CDR2 YYEEEE. The CDR3 extends over 12 amino acids.

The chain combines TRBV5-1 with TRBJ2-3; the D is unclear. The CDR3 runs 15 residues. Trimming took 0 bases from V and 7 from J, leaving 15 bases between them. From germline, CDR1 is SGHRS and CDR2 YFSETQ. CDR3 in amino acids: CASSLGKVGPYTQYF. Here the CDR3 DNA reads TGCGCCAGCAGCTTGGGGAAAGTGGGCCCGTATACGCAGTATTTT.

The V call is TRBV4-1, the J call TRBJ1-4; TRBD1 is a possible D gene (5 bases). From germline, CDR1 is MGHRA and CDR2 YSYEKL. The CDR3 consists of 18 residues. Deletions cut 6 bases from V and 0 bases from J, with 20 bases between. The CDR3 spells CASSPGLQGLATNEKLFF. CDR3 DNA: TGCGCCAGCAGTCCGGGACTTCAAGGGCTTGCAACTAATGAAAAACTGTTTTTT.

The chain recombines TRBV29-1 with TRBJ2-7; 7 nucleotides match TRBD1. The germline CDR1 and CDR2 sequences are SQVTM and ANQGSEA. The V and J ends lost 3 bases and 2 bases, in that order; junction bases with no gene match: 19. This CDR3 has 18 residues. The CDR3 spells CSVEVVLLAGTDTYEQYF. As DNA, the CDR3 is TGCAGCGTTGAGGTGGTTTTGCTGGCAGGGACAGATACCTACGAGCAGTACTTC.

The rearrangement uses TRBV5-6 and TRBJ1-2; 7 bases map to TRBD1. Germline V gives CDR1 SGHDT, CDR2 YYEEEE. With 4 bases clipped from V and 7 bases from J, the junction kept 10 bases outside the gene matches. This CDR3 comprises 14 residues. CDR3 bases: TGTGCCAGCAGCCATTGGCAGACAGGGTTTGGCTACACCTTC. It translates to CASSHWQTGFGYTF.

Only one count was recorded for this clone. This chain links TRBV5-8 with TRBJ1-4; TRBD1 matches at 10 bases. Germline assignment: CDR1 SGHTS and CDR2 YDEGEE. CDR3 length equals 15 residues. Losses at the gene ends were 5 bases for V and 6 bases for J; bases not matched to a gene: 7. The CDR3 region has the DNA TGTGCCAGCAGATCCGGGACAGGGGAATATGAAAAACTGTTTTTT. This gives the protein CASRSGTGEYEKLFF.

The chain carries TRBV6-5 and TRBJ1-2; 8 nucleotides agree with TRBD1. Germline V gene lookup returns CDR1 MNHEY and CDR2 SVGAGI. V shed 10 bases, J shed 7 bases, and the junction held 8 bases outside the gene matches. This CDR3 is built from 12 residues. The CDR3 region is CATVGQGRGYTF. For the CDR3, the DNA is TGTGCCACCGTTGGACAGGGTCGTGGCTACACCTTC.

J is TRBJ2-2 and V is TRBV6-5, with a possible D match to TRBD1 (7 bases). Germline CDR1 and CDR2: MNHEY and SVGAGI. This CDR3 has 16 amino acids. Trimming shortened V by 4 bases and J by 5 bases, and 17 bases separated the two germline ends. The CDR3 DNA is TGTGCCAGCAGTTTACAGGGGCCAGGGGGGACCGGGGAGCTGTTTTTT. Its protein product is CASSLQGPGGTGELFF.

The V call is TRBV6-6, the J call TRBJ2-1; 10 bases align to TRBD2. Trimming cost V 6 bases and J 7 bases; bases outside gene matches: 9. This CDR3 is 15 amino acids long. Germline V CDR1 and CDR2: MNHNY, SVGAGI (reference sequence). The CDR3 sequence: CASRLAGGLPNEQFF. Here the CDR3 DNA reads TGTGCCAGCAGGTTAGCGGGAGGACTCCCGAATGAGCAGTTCTTC.

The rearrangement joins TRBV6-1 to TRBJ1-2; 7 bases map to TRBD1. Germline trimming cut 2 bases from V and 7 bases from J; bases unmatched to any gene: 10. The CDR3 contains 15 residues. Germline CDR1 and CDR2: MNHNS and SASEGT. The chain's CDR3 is CASSESAGGGPGYTF. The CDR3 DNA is TGTGCCAGCAGTGAATCCGCAGGGGGTGGCCCTGGCTACACCTTC.

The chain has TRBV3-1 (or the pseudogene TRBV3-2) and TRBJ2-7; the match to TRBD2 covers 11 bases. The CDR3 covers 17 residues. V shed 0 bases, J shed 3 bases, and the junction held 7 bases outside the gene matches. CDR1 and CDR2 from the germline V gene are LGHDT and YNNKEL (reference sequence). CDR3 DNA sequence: TGTGCCAGCAGCCAAGATTACCCTAGCGGGGGGTTCTACGAGCAGTACTTC. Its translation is CASSQDYPSGGFYEQYF.

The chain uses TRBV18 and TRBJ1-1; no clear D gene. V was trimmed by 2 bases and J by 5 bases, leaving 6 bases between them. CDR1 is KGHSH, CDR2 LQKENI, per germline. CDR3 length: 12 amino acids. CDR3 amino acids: CASSPARTEAFF. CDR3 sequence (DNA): TGTGCCAGCTCACCAGCCAGGACTGAAGCTTTCTTT.

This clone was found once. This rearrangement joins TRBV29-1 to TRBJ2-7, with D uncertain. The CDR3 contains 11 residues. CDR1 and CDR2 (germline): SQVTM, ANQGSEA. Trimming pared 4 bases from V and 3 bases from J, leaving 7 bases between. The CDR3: CSVVLVYEQYF. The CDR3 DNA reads TGCAGCGTTGTTCTAGTCTACGAGCAGTACTTC.

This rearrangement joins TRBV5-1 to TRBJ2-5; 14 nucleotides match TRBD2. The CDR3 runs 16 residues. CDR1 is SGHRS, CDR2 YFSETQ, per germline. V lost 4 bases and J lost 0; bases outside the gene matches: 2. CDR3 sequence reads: CASSPGLAGDQETQYF. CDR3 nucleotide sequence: TGCGCCAGCAGCCCGGGACTAGCGGGAGACCAAGAGACCCAGTACTTC.

The CDR3 region is CASSQPTSGARETQYF. In DNA form, the CDR3 reads TGTGCCAGCAGCCAGCCGACTAGCGGGGCCAGGGAGACCCAGTACTTC. J is TRBJ2-5 and V is TRBV3-1 (or the pseudogene TRBV3-2); 11 positions agree with TRBD2. Germline-derived CDR1 and CDR2 are LGHDT and YNNKEL (reference sequence). The CDR3 has 16 residues. V shed 3 bases and J 5 bases; nucleotides not matched to a gene: 8.

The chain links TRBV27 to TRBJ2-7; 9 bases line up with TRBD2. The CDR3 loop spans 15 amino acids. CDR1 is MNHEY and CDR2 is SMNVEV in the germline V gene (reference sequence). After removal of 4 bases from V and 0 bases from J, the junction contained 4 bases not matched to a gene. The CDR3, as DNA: TGTGCCAGCAGTTCCTTAGCGGGGGCCTCCTACGAGCAGTACTTC. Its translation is CASSSLAGASYEQYF.

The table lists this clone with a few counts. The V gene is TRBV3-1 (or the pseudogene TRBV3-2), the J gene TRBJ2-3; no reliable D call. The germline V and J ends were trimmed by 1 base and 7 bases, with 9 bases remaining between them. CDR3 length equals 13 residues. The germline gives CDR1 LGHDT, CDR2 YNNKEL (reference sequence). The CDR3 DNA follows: TGTGCCAGCAGCCAAGGTATAACATATACGCAGTATTTT. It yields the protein CASSQGITYTQYF.

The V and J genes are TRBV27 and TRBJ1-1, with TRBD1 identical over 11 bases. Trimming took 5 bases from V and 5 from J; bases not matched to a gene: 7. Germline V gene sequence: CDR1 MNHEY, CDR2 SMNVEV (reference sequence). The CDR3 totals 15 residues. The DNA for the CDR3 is TGTGCCAGCAGTCGGGTGGGGGACAGGGGGACTGAAGCTTTCTTT. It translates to CASSRVGDRGTEAFF.